Following are 29 T cell receptor beta chains from one sample sequenced in a study of CD8 T cells in Susac syndrome (dated by TCRdb to the late 2010s). The method was the immunoSEQ multiplex PCR assay. RNA was extracted using the RNeasy kit, and about 0.45 to 1 microgram was reverse transcribed with random hexamers. In TCRdb, the public reads were trimmed at Q25 with fastp and aligned with MiXCR, with productive beta chains retained. Each CDR3 protein gets just one entry, which takes the most common genes and DNA from the rows behind it. This sample holds about 110,000 distinct CDR3 sequences; roughly 94% were observed only once. The ten largest make up about 0.42% of the sample. The sequencing sample was made of CD8+ T cells from PBMCs. Receptor source: a human donor with Susac syndrome.

The chain couples TRBV30 to TRBJ1-2, with D perhaps matching TRBD1 (5 bases). From germline, CDR1 is GTSNPN and CDR2 SVGIG (reference sequence). Trimming pared 0 bases from V and 2 bases from J, leaving 7 bases between. This CDR3 is 13 amino acids long. The CDR3 is CAWSVRGNYGYTF. CDR3 DNA sequence: TGTGCCTGGAGTGTAAGGGGAAACTATGGCTACACCTTC. The full variable domain, completed using reference TRBV30 and TRBJ1-2, is SQTIHQWPATLVQPVGSPLSLECTVEGTSNPNLYWYRQAAGRGLQLLFYSVGIGQISSEVPQNLSASRPQDRQFILSSKKLLLSDSGFYLCAWSVRGNYGYTFGSGTRLTVV.

For the CDR3, the DNA is TGTGCCAGCTCACCAGAGGGGGGCCTTGGCTATGGCTACACCTTC. Translated, it gives CASSPEGGLGYGYTF. This rearrangement joins TRBV18 to TRBJ1-2; perhaps TRBD1 as D (6 bases). Between the trimmed V and J ends, which lost 2 bases and 4 bases, there was a span of 14 bases. The CDR3 has 15 amino acids. Looked up from germline, CDR1 is KGHSH and CDR2 is LQKENI.

V gene TRBV5-6 combines with J gene TRBJ2-1; weak D call: TRBD1 (6 bases). The V end was cut by 2 bases, the J end by 8 bases, with 14 bases between. Germline CDR1 reads SGHDT; CDR2 reads YYEEEE. The CDR3 has 14 residues. CDR3 nucleotide sequence: TGTGCCAGCAGCTTCGGGAACAGGGTACATGAGCAGTTCTTC. It yields the protein CASSFGNRVHEQFF. Full variable domain (missing parts from reference TRBV5-6 and TRBJ2-1): DAGVTQSPTHLIKTRGQQVTLRCSPKSGHDTVSWYQQALGQGPQFIFQYYEEEERQRGNFPDRFSGHQFPNYSSELNVNALLLGDSALYLCASSFGNRVHEQFFGPGTRLTVL.

The chain links TRBV9 to TRBJ1-1; D uncertain. Looked up from germline, CDR1 is SGDLS and CDR2 is YYNGEE. V was trimmed by 4 bases and J by 4 bases, leaving 11 bases between them. The CDR3 is made up of 13 amino acids. The CDR3 DNA follows: TGTGCCAGCAGCTCGGGAGGCCGCACTGAAGCTTTCTTT. Translation: CASSSGGRTEAFF.

The V and J genes are TRBV7-9 and TRBJ2-3, with a possible D match to TRBD1 (6 bases). CDR1 SEHNR and CDR2 FQNEAQ come from the germline V gene (reference sequence). The V end was cut by 6 bases, the J end by 0 bases, with 25 bases between. This CDR3 region has 19 residues. CDR3 protein: CASRPSDPGTTFSTDTQYF. In DNA, the CDR3 is TGTGCCAGCAGGCCCTCCGATCCCGGGACAACTTTTAGCACAGATACGCAGTATTTT.

CDR3 sequence: CASSYSGDKAFF. The DNA of the CDR3 is TGTGCCAGCAGCTACTCAGGGGATAAAGCTTTCTTT. The genes are TRBV7-9 and TRBJ1-1; D is perhaps TRBD1 (6 bases). Germline V gene data show CDR1 as SEHNR and CDR2 as FQNEAQ (reference sequence). Trimming removed 4 bases from V and 9 bases from J, with 12 bases in between. The CDR3 extends over 12 amino acids.

V usage is TRBV19 and J usage is TRBJ2-7; 9 bases agree with TRBD1. Germline V gene sequence: CDR1 LNHDA, CDR2 SQIVND (reference sequence). Trimming removed 3 bases from V and 6 bases from J; junction bases left unmatched: 3. This CDR3 comprises 13 residues. The CDR3 spells CASSMGQGSEQYF. The CDR3 DNA is TGTGCCAGTAGTATGGGACAGGGTTCCGAGCAGTACTTC.

This rearrangement joins TRBV4-2 to TRBJ1-1; possibly TRBD1 for D (5 bases). Trimming left V 1 base short and J 7 bases short, with 10 bases between. The CDR3 spans 13 residues. Per the germline V gene, CDR1 is LGHNA and CDR2 is YNFKEQ. CDR3 loop: CASSQGPDSEAFF. The CDR3 bases are TGTGCCAGCAGCCAAGGCCCTGACAGTGAAGCTTTCTTT.

This chain links TRBV7-9 with TRBJ1-2, with TRBD1 as a possible D gene (5 bases). V lost 4 bases to trimming and J lost 4 bases, with 10 bases between them. The CDR3 covers 13 residues. The germline V gene encodes CDR1 SEHNR and CDR2 FQNEAQ (reference sequence). In DNA, the CDR3 is TGTGCCAGCAGCTCTACAGGAGGCTATGGCTACACCTTC. The encoded protein is CASSSTGGYGYTF.

The chain has TRBV11-2 and TRBJ2-2, with D possibly being TRBD2 (5 bases). CDR3 size: 16 residues. Germline CDR1 SGHAT, CDR2 FQNNGV. With 1 base removed from V and 1 base from J, the gap between germline ends came to 10 bases. Here the CDR3 reads CASSLVSSGNTGELFF. The CDR3 DNA sequence: TGTGCCAGCAGCTTAGTTTCCAGCGGGAACACCGGGGAGCTGTTTTTT.

This rearrangement joins TRBV7-9 to TRBJ2-2; D ambiguous. Germline V gene data show CDR1 as SEHNR and CDR2 as FQNEAQ (reference sequence). This CDR3 has 15 residues. Trimming took 2 bases from V and 0 from J, leaving 7 bases between them. In DNA, the CDR3 is TGTGCCAGCAGCTTAACCAGTTCGAACACCGGGGAGCTGTTTTTT. Amino acid sequence: CASSLTSSNTGELFF.

The gene calls are TRBV9 and TRBJ2-3, with D possibly matching TRBD2 (6 bases). V lost 2 bases and J lost 0, with 13 bases in between. This CDR3 has 16 amino acids. CDR1 is SGDLS, CDR2 YYNGEE, per germline. CDR3 nucleotide sequence: TGTGCCAGCAGCGTCCGGAGAGGGACTAGCACAGATACGCAGTATTTT. Translating it yields CASSVRRGTSTDTQYF. The whole variable domain, filled in from reference TRBV9 and TRBJ2-3, reads DSGVTQTPKHLITATGQRVTLRCSPRSGDLSVYWYQQSLDQGLQFLIQYYNGEERAKGNILERFSAQQFPDLHSELNLSSLELGDSALYFCASSVRRGTSTDTQYFGPGTRLTVL.

This clonotype occurred once. The genes are TRBV7-6 and TRBJ2-7, with TRBD1 as a possible D gene (6 bases). Per the germline V gene, CDR1 is SGHVS and CDR2 is FNYEAQ. The CDR3 extends over 13 amino acids. V lost 0 bases and J 5 bases, leaving 8 bases between the germline ends. In nucleotides, the CDR3 is TGTGCCAGCAGCTTAGCGCCAGGGGACGAGCAGTACTTC. Its translation: CASSLAPGDEQYF. Using reference TRBV7-6 and TRBJ2-7 for the parts outside the CDR3, the full variable domain is GAGVSQSPRYKVTKRGQDVALRCDPISGHVSLYWYRQALGQGPEFLTYFNYEAQQDKSGLPNDRFSAERPEGSISTLTIQRTEQRDSAMYRCASSLAPGDEQYFGPGTRLTVT.

V gene TRBV29-1 combines with J gene TRBJ2-7; D possibly uses TRBD1 or TRBD2 (7 bases each). The CDR3 covers 13 residues. Germline V gives CDR1 SQVTM, CDR2 ANQGSEA. Trimming shortened V by 8 bases and J by 5 bases, and 19 bases separated the two germline ends. The CDR3 DNA sequence: TGCAGCACCTCGGGGCAGGGGGGGAACGAGCAGTACTTC. Its translation: CSTSGQGGNEQYF.

CDR3 sequence: CASKGPTWDSSYEQYF. As DNA, the CDR3 is TGTGCCAGCAAGGGCCCCACCTGGGACAGCTCCTACGAGCAGTACTTC. V and J are TRBV28 and TRBJ2-7; 7 bases align to TRBD1. V was clipped by 7 bases and J by 0 bases; unmatched bases: 12. The CDR3 contains 16 residues. Per germline, CDR1 MDHEN and CDR2 SYDVKM.

V and J are TRBV14 and TRBJ2-7, with D perhaps TRBD1 or TRBD2 (5 bases each). Germline V gene sequence: CDR1 SGHDN, CDR2 FVKESK. V gave up 4 bases and J gave up 3 bases, with 16 bases separating them. The CDR3 runs 15 residues. CDR3 region: CASSLLGTEGYEQYF. CDR3 DNA sequence: TGTGCCAGCAGCCTTCTCGGGACGGAAGGCTACGAGCAGTACTTC.

CDR3 amino acids: CASSQVKGNYEQYF. The CDR3 DNA follows: TGCGCCAGCAGCCAAGTGAAGGGAAACTACGAGCAGTACTTC. The rearrangement links TRBV4-1 to TRBJ2-7, with no clear D. Germline V gene lookup returns CDR1 MGHRA and CDR2 YSYEKL. V was clipped by 1 base and J by 3 bases, with 10 bases between them. CDR3 length equals 14 residues.

The V gene is TRBV20-1, the J gene TRBJ1-6, with TRBD1 matching over 9 bases. The ends lost 6 bases at V and 5 bases at J; junction bases unmatched: 14. Per germline, CDR1 DFQATT and CDR2 SNEGSKA (reference sequence). The CDR3 is 17 residues long. CDR3 coding DNA: TGCAGTGCCTATACTGGGTACCGGGACAGGGATAATTCACCCCTCCACTTT. Translating gives CSAYTGYRDRDNSPLHF.

This clonotype came up once. The rearrangement links TRBV7-2 to TRBJ2-7; D is ambiguous. In germline, CDR1 is SGHTA, CDR2 FQGNSA. V lost 0 bases and J lost 6, with 15 bases in between. This CDR3 is built from 15 residues. The DNA for the CDR3 is TGTGCCAGCAGCTTAGCTACAGCGATCTATCCCGAGCAGTACTTC. Protein: CASSLATAIYPEQYF.

The chain joins TRBV12-5 to TRBJ1-3; TRBD1 matches 7 bases. Germline CDR1 reads LGHNT; CDR2 reads FRNRAP. V trimming: 1 base; J trimming: 0 bases; junction bases outside the gene matches: 3. This CDR3 has 16 residues. As DNA, the CDR3 is TGTGCTAGTGGTTTGGAGGGACAGTTCTCTGGAAACACCATATATTTT. It is translated as CASGLEGQFSGNTIYF.

V usage is TRBV20-1 and J usage is TRBJ2-1; no clear D. The CDR3 runs 12 residues. Trimming shortened V by 4 bases and J by 9 bases, and 13 bases separated the two germline ends. Germline CDR1 reads DFQATT; CDR2 reads SNEGSKA (reference sequence). The DNA of the CDR3 is TGCAGTGCTATGGTCCCATCGGGTGAGCAGTTCTTC. It yields the protein CSAMVPSGEQFF.

This chain connects TRBV15 to TRBJ1-5; 7 nucleotides match TRBD1. The CDR3 has 14 residues. Germline CDR1 reads LNHNV; CDR2 reads YYDKDF (reference sequence). Unmatched junction bases numbered 2, after V lost 5 bases and J lost 1 base. The chain's CDR3 is CATSGTASNQPQHF. The CDR3 region has the DNA TGTGCCACCAGCGGGACAGCAAGCAATCAGCCCCAGCATTTT. Variable domain in full (rest from reference TRBV15 and TRBJ1-5): DAMVIQNPRYQVTQFGKPVTLSCSQTLNHNVMYWYQQKSSQAPKLLFHYYDKDFNNEADTPDNFQSRRPNTSFCFLDIRSPGLGDTAMYLCATSGTASNQPQHFGDGTRLSIL.

The V and J genes are TRBV5-6 and TRBJ2-7, with a weak D call TRBD1 (7 bases). The germline V gene has CDR1 SGHDT and CDR2 YYEEEE. V shed 4 bases and J shed 6 bases, with 14 bases lying between them. The CDR3 covers 13 residues. The CDR3 protein is CASSDRVGGEQYF. The DNA of the CDR3 is TGTGCCAGCAGCGACAGGGTCGGGGGCGAGCAGTACTTC.

This chain connects TRBV13 to TRBJ1-2, with D perhaps matching TRBD1 (5 bases). The length of the CDR3 is 13 residues. Germline V gene sequence: CDR1 PRHDT, CDR2 FYEKMQ (reference sequence). Trimming removed 5 bases at V and 4 bases at J, with 11 bases between. Here the CDR3 DNA reads TGTGCCAGCAGCAAGGGGACGGGCTATGGCTACACCTTC. This sequence encodes CASSKGTGYGYTF. Filled out from reference TRBV13 and TRBJ1-2, the complete variable domain reads AAGVIQSPRHLIKEKRETATLKCYPIPRHDTVYWYQQGPGQDPQFLISFYEKMQSDKGSIPDRFSAQQFSDYHSELNMSSLELGDSALYFCASSKGTGYGYTFGSGTRLTVV.

V usage is TRBV10-3 and J usage is TRBJ2-3; no reliable D call. Per germline, CDR1 ENHRY and CDR2 SYGVKD. The CDR3 length is 15 residues. V lost 2 bases, J lost 0 bases, and 9 bases lay in between. The CDR3: CAISEAVTSTDTQYF. Here the CDR3 DNA reads TGTGCCATCAGTGAGGCGGTCACTAGCACAGATACGCAGTATTTT.

The chain recombines TRBV20-1 with TRBJ2-7; TRBD1 agrees at 11 bases. V lost 5 bases to trimming and J lost 5 bases; unmatched junction nucleotides: 2. Germline assignment: CDR1 DFQATT and CDR2 SNEGSKA (reference sequence). The CDR3 spans 12 residues. CDR3 in DNA: TGCAGTGCTGGGACAGGGGGGAACGAGCAGTACTTC. This codes for CSAGTGGNEQYF.

This chain connects TRBV13 to TRBJ2-7; 7 nucleotides agree with TRBD1. V dropped 4 bases and J dropped 2; count of bases not matched to a gene: 5. Germline V CDR1 and CDR2: PRHDT, FYEKMQ (reference sequence). This CDR3 is built from 14 residues. The CDR3 DNA reads as TGTGCCAGCAGCTCCCGGGACAGCCCCTACGAGCAGTACTTC. Protein sequence: CASSSRDSPYEQYF. Full variable domain (outside the CDR3, taken from reference TRBV13 and TRBJ2-7): AAGVIQSPRHLIKEKRETATLKCYPIPRHDTVYWYQQGPGQDPQFLISFYEKMQSDKGSIPDRFSAQQFSDYHSELNMSSLELGDSALYFCASSSRDSPYEQYFGPGTRLTVT.

The gene calls are TRBV19 and TRBJ1-1; D is possibly TRBD1 (5 bases). The CDR3 has 15 residues. Looked up from germline, CDR1 is LNHDA and CDR2 is SQIVND (reference sequence). Trimming left V 7 bases short and J 0 bases short, with 15 bases between. CDR3 region: CASTLTGALNTEAFF. The CDR3 nucleotides are TGTGCCAGTACCCTAACCGGGGCTTTGAACACTGAAGCTTTCTTT.

This chain connects TRBV19 to TRBJ2-7; D might be TRBD1 (5 bases). There are 13 residues in the CDR3. V lost 3 bases, J lost 5 bases, and 11 bases lay in between. CDR1 and CDR2 (germline): LNHDA, SQIVND (reference sequence). CDR3 bases: TGTGCCAGTAGTATCGCGCAGGGAAACGAGCAGTACTTC. Protein sequence: CASSIAQGNEQYF. Supplemented by reference TRBV19 and TRBJ2-7, the full variable domain reads DGGITQSPKYLFRKEGQNVTLSCEQNLNHDAMYWYRQDPGQGLRLIYYSQIVNDFQKGDIAEGYSVSREKKESFPLTVTSAQKNPTAFYLCASSIAQGNEQYFGPGTRLTVT.